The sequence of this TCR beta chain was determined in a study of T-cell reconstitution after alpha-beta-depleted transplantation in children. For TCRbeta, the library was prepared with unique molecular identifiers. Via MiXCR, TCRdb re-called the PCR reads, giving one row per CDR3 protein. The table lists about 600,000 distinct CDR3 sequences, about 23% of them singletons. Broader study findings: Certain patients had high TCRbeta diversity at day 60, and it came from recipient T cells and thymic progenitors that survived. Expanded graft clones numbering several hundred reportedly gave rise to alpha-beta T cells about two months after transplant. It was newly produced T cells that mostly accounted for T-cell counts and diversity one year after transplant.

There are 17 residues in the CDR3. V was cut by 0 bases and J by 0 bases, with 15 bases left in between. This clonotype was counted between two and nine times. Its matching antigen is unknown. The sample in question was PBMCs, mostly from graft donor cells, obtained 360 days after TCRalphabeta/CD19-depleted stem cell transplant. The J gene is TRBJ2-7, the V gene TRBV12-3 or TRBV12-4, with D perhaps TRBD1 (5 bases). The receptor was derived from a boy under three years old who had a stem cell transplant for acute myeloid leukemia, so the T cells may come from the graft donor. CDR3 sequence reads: CASSLAYPSRGSYEQYF. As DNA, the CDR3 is TGTGCCAGCAGTTTAGCGTACCCTAGTAGGGGCTCCTACGAGCAGTACTTC.